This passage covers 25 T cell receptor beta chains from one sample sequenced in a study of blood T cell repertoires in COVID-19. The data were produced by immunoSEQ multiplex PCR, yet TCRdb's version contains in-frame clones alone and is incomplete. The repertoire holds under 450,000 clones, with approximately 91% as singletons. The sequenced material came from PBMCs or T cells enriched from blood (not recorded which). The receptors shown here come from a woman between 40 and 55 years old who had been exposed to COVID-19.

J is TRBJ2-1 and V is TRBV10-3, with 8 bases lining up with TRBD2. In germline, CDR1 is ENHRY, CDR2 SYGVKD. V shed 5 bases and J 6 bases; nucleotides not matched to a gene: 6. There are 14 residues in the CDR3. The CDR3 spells CAISSGTSLNEQFF. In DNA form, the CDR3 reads TGTGCCATCAGTTCCGGGACTAGTCTCAATGAGCAGTTCTTC.

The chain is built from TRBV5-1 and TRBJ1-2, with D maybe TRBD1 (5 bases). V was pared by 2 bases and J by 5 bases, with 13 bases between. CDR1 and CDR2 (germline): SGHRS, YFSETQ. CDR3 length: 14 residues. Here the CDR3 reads CASSLQVGEYGYTF. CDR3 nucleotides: TGCGCCAGCAGCTTACAGGTTGGGGAATATGGCTACACCTTC.

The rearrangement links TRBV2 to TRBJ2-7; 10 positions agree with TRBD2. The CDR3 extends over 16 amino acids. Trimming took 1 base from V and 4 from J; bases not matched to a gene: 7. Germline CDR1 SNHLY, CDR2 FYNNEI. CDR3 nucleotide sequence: TGTGCCAGCAGTGAAGTACGACTAGCGGGTCCATACGAGCAGTACTTC. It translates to CASSEVRLAGPYEQYF.

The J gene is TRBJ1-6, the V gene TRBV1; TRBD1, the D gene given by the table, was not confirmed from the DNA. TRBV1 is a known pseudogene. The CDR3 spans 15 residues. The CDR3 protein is CTSSQEQKGNSPLHF. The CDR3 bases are TGCACCAGCAGCCAAGAACAGAAAGGAAATTCACCCCTCCACTTT.

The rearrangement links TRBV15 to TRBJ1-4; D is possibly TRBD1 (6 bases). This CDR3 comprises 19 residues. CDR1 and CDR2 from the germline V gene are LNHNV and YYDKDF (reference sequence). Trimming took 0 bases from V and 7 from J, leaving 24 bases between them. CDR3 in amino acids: CATSRDSGQGLSTGEKLFF. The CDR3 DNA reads TGTGCCACCAGCAGAGATAGCGGGCAGGGGCTATCCACTGGTGAAAAACTGTTTTTT.

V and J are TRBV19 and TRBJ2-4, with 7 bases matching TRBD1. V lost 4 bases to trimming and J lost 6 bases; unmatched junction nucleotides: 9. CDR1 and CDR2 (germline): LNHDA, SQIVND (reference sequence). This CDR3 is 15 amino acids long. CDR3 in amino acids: CASSTQGAGGNIQYF. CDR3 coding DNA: TGTGCCAGTAGTACCCAGGGCGCAGGGGGAAACATTCAGTACTTC.

This CDR3 reads CASSLTGLGSPLHF. CDR3 sequence (DNA): TGTGCCAGCAGTTTGACAGGGTTGGGTTCACCCCTCCACTTT. The genes are TRBV27 and TRBJ1-6, with TRBD1 matching over 7 bases. Germline V CDR1 and CDR2: MNHEY, SMNVEV (reference sequence). The V and J ends lost 3 bases and 9 bases, in that order; junction bases with no gene match: 5. The CDR3 runs to 14 residues.

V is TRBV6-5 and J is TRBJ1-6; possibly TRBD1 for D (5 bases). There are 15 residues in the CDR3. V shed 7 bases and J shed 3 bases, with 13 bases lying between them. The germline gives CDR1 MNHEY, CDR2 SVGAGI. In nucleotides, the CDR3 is TGTGCCAGCACCCAGGGAGCGGGCTATAATTCACCCCTCCACTTT. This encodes CASTQGAGYNSPLHF.

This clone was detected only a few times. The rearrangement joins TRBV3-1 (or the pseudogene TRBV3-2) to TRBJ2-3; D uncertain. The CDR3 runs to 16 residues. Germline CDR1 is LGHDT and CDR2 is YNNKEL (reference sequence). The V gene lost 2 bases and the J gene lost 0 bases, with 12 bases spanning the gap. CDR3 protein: CASSQLYATSTDTQYF. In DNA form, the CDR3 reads TGTGCCAGCAGCCAACTGTACGCAACTAGCACAGATACGCAGTATTTT.

In nucleotides, the CDR3 is TGCGCCAGCAGCTCTCGGACAGCGAACACTGAAGCTTTCTTT. It codes for CASSSRTANTEAFF. This chain connects TRBV5-1 to TRBJ1-1; D is possibly TRBD1 (6 bases). CDR3 size: 14 residues. V lost 3 bases and J 1 base, leaving 10 bases between the germline ends. CDR1 is SGHRS, CDR2 YFSETQ, per germline.

This chain's CDR3 is CASSQDLGGNFEKLFF. DNA for the CDR3: TGTGCCAGCAGCCAGGATCTGGGGGGGAATTTTGAAAAACTGTTTTTT. The chain is built from TRBV3-1 (or the pseudogene TRBV3-2) and TRBJ1-4; D may be TRBD1 (5 bases). In germline, CDR1 is LGHDT, CDR2 YNNKEL (reference sequence). Between the trimmed V and J ends, which lost 3 bases and 7 bases, there was a span of 18 bases. This CDR3 has 16 residues.

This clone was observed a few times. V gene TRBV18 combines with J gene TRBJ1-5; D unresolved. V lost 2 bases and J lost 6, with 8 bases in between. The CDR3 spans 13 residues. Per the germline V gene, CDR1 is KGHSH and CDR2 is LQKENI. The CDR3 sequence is CASSPKEIQPQHF. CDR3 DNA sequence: TGTGCCAGCTCACCAAAGGAGATTCAGCCCCAGCATTTT.

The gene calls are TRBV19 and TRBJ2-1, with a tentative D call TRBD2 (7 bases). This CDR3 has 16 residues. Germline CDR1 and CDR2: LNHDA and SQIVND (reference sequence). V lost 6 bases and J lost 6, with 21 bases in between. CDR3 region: CASRPSRGGPRNEQFF. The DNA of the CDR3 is TGTGCCAGTAGGCCTTCACGCGGGGGCCCTCGCAATGAGCAGTTCTTC.

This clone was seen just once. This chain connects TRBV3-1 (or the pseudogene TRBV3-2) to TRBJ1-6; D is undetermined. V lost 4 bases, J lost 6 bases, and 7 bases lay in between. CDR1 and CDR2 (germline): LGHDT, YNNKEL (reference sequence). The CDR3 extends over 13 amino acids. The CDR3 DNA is TGTGCCAGCAGCCCCACAGCTAATTCACCCCTCCACTTT. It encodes CASSPTANSPLHF.

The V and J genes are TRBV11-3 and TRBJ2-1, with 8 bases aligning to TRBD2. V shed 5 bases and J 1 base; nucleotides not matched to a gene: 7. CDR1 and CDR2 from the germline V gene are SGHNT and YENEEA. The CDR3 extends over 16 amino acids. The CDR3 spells CASSGGTSRSYNEQFF. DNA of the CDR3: TGTGCCAGCAGCGGCGGGACTAGTCGTTCCTACAATGAGCAGTTCTTC.

The DNA for the CDR3 is TGTGCCAGCTCACCACCGGCAGGTTCCTACGAGCAGTACTTC. It is translated as CASSPPAGSYEQYF. The chain carries TRBV18 and TRBJ2-7; no definite D call. The V and J ends lost 0 bases and 1 base respectively, with 7 bases between them. Germline V CDR1 and CDR2: KGHSH, LQKENI. This CDR3 is built from 14 residues. The full variable domain, with the rest looked up from reference TRBV18 and TRBJ2-7, is NAGVMQNPRHLVRRRGQEARLRCSPMKGHSHVYWYRQLPEEGLKFMVYLQKENIIDESGMPKERFSAEFPKEGPSILRIQQVVRGDSAAYFCASSPPAGSYEQYFGPGTRLTVT.

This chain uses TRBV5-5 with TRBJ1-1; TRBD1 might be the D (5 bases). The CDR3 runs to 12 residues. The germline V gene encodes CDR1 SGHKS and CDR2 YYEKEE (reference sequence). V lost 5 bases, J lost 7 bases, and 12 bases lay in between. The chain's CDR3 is CASRNRDYEAFF. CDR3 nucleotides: TGTGCCAGCAGAAACCGGGACTATGAAGCTTTCTTT.

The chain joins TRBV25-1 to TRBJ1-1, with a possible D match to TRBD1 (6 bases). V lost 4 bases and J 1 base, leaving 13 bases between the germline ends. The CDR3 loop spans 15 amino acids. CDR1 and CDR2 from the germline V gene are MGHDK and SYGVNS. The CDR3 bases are TGTGCCAGCAGTGTGGCCGGGACAAGGAACACTGAAGCTTTCTTT. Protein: CASSVAGTRNTEAFF.

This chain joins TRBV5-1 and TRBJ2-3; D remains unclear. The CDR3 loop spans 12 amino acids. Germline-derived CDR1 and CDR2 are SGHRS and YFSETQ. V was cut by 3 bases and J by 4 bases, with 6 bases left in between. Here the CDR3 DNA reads TGCGCCAGCAGCTCGTCTGCAGATACGCAGTATTTT. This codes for CASSSSADTQYF. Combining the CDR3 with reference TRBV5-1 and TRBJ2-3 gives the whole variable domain KAGVTQTPRYLIKTRGQQVTLSCSPISGHRSVSWYQQTPGQGLQFLFEYFSETQRNKGNFPGRFSGRQFSNSRSEMNVSTLELGDSALYLCASSSSADTQYFGPGTRLTVL.

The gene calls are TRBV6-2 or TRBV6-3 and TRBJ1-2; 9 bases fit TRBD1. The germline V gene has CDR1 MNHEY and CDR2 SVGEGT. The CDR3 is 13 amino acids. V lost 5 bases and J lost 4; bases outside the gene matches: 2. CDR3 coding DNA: TGTGCCAGCAGTCGGACAGGGGCCTATGGCTACACCTTC. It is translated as CASSRTGAYGYTF.

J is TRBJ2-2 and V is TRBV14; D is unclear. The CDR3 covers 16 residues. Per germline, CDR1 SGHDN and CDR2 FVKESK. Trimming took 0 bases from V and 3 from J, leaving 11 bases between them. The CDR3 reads CASSQDKRSYTGELFF. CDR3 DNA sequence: TGTGCCAGCAGCCAAGATAAGAGATCCTACACCGGGGAGCTGTTTTTT.

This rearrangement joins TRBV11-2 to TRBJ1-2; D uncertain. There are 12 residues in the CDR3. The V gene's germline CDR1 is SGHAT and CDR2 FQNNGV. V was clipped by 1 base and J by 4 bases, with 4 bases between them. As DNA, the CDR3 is TGTGCCAGCAGCTTAGCCAGCTATGGCTACACCTTC. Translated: CASSLASYGYTF.

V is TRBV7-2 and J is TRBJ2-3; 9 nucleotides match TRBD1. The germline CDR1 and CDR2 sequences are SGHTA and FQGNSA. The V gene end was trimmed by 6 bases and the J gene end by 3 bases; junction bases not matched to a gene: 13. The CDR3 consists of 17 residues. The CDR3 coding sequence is TGTGCCAGCAGATCTCTGAGCCGGGACAGGGAAACAGATACGCAGTATTTT. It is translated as CASRSLSRDRETDTQYF. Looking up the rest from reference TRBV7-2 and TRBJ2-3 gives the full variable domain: GAGVSQSPSNKVTEKGKDVELRCDPISGHTALYWYRQSLGQGLEFLIYFQGNSAPDKSGLPSDRFSAERTGGSVSTLTIQRTQQEDSAVYLCASRSLSRDRETDTQYFGPGTRLTVL.

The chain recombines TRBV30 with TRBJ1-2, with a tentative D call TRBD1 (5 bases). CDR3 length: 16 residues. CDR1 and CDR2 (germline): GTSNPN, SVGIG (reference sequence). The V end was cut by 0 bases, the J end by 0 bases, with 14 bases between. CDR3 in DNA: TGTGCCTGGAGTGTAGGAGGGGCCGCTCCTAACTATGGCTACACCTTC. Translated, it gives CAWSVGGAAPNYGYTF. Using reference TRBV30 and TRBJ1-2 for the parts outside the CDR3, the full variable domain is SQTIHQWPATLVQPVGSPLSLECTVEGTSNPNLYWYRQAAGRGLQLLFYSVGIGQISSEVPQNLSASRPQDRQFILSSKKLLLSDSGFYLCAWSVGGAAPNYGYTFGSGTRLTVV.

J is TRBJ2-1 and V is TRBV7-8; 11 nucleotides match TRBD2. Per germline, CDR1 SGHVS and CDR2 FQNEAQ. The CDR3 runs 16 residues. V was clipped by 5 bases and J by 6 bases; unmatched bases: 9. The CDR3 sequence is CASSPRTSGFTNEQFF. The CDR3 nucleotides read TGTGCCAGCAGCCCAAGGACTAGCGGGTTCACCAATGAGCAGTTCTTC. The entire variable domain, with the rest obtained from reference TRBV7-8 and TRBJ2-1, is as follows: GAGVSQSPRYKVAKRGQDVALRCDPISGHVSLFWYQQALGQGPEFLTYFQNEAQLDKSGLPSDRFFAERPEGSVSTLKIQRTQQEDSAVYLCASSPRTSGFTNEQFFGPGTRLTVL.